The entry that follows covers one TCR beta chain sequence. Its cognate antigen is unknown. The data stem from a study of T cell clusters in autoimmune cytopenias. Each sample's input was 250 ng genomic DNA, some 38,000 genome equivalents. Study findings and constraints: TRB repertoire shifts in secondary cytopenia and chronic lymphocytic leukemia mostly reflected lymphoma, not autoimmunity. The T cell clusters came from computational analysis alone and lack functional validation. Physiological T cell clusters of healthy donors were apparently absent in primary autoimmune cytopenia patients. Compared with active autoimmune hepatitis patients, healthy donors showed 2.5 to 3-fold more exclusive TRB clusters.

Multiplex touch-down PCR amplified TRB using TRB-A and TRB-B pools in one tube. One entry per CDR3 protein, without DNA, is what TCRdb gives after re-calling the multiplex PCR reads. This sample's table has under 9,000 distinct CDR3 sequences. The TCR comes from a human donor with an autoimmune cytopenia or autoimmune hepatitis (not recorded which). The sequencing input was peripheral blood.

The CDR3 sequence: CASSTPGNTEAFF. This chain uses TRBV19 with TRBJ1-1; TCRdb proposes TRBD1, but this gene call is untestable without DNA. The CDR3 extends over 13 amino acids. Germline V gene lookup returns CDR1 LNHDA and CDR2 SQIVND (reference sequence).